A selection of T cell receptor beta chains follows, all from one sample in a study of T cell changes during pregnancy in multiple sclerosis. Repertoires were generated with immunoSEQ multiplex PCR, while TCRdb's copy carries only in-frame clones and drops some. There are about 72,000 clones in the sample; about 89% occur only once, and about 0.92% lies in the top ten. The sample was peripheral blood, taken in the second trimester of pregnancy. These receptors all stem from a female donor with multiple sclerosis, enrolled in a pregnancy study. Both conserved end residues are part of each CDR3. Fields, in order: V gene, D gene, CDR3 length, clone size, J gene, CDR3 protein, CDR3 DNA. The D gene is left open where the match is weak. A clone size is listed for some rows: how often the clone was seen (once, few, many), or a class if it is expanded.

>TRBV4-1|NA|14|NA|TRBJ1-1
CASSQEYKNTEAFF
TGCGCCAGCAGCCAAGAATACAAGAACACTGAAGCTTTCTTT
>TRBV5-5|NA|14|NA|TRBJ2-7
CASSPLGGAYEQYF
TGTGCCAGCAGCCCCCTGGGAGGCGCCTACGAGCAGTACTTC
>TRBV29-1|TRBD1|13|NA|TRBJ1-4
CSVEGTGNEKLFF
TGCAGCGTTGAAGGGACAGGGAATGAAAAACTGTTTTTT
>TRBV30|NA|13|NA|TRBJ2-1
CAWMRQFYNEQFF
TGTGCCTGGATGAGACAGTTTTACAATGAGCAGTTCTTC
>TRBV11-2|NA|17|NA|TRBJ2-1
CASSLLRALTSYNEQFF
TGTGCCAGCAGCCTGCTCAGGGCCCTGACTTCCTACAATGAGCAGTTCTTC
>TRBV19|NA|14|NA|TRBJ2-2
CASTMSPRTGELFF
TGTGCCAGTACTATGAGTCCGAGAACCGGGGAGCTGTTTTTT
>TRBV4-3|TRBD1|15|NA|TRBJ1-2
CASSQESGTGFGYTF
TGCGCCAGCAGCCAAGAATCCGGGACAGGGTTTGGCTACACCTTC
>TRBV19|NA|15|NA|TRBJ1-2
CASTTGGFGNYGYTF
TGTGCCAGTACCACGGGGGGTTTTGGGAACTATGGCTACACCTTC
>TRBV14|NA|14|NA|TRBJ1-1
CASSYAEGVFEAFF
TGTGCCAGCAGCTATGCCGAGGGAGTCTTTGAAGCTTTCTTT
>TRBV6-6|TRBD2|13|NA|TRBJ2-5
CASRAGGQETQYF
TGTGCCAGCAGAGCGGGGGGGCAAGAGACCCAGTACTTC
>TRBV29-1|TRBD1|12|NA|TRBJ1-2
CSVGQGANGYTF
TGCAGCGTTGGGCAGGGGGCGAATGGCTACACCTTC
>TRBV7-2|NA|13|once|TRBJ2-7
CASSLEHSYEQYF
TGTGCCAGCAGCTTGGAACACAGCTACGAGCAGTACTTC
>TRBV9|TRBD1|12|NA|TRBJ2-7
CASGLTGNEQYF
TGTGCCAGCGGATTGACAGGGAACGAGCAGTACTTC
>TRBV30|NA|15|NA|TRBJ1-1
CAWSPNRPENTEAFF
TGTGCCTGGAGTCCAAACAGGCCAGAGAACACTGAAGCTTTCTTT
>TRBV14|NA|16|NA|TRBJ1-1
CASSPQRGHLNTEAFF
TGTGCCAGCAGCCCTCAACGTGGGCACCTGAACACTGAAGCTTTCTTT
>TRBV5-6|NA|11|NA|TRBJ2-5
CASSSQETQYF
TGTGCCAGCAGCTCACAAGAGACCCAGTACTTC
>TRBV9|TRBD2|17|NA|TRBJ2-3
CASSVSPGSGGTDTQYF
TGTGCCAGCAGCGTCTCCCCAGGGAGCGGGGGCACAGATACGCAGTATTTT
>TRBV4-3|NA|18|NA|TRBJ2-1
CASSQAPGLMSSYNEQFF
TGCGCCAGCAGCCAGGCCCCTGGACTGATGAGCTCCTACAATGAGCAGTTCTTC
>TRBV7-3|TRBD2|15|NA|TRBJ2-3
CASSLTSGTIDTQYF
TGTGCCAGCAGCTTAACTAGCGGGACGATAGATACGCAGTATTTT
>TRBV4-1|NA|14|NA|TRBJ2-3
CASSHPGGPDTQYF
TGCGCCAGCAGCCATCCCGGGGGTCCAGATACGCAGTATTTT
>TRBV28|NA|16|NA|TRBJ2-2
CASSKRGGVIAGELFF
TGTGCCAGCAGTAAGAGGGGGGGCGTCATTGCCGGGGAGCTGTTTTTT
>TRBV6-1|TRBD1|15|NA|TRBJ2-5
CASSEVAGGIETQYF
TGTGCCAGCAGTGAAGTTGCAGGGGGAATTGAGACCCAGTACTTC
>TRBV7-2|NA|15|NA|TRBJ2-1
CASSLEQQVYNEQFF
TGTGCCAGCAGCTTAGAACAGCAGGTATACAATGAGCAGTTCTTC
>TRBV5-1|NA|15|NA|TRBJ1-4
CASSPTTVPNEKLFF
TGCGCCAGCAGCCCTACGACAGTGCCCAATGAAAAACTGTTTTTT
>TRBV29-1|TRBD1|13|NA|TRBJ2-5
CSVEAGRGETQYF
TGCAGCGTTGAAGCAGGCAGGGGGGAGACCCAGTACTTC
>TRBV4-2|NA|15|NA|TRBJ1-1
CASSPTAGASTEAFF
TGTGCCAGCAGCCCTACGGCGGGGGCGAGCACTGAAGCTTTCTTT
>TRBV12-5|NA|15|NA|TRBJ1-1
CASGLVAGQRTEAFF
TGTGCTAGTGGTTTGGTAGCGGGCCAGCGGACTGAAGCTTTCTTT
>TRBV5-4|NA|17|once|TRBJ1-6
CASSPGGARRVYSPLHF
TGTGCCAGCAGCCCGGGGGGTGCGAGAAGAGTTTATTCACCCCTCCACTTT
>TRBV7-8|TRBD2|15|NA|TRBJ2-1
CASSVRTSGGGEQFF
TGTGCCAGCAGCGTTAGGACTAGCGGTGGGGGTGAGCAGTTCTTC
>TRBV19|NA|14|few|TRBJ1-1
CASSISSGGTEAFF
TGTGCCAGTAGTATTTCTAGCGGGGGCACTGAAGCTTTCTTT
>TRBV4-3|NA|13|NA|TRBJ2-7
CASSQDLRRDTYF
TGCGCCAGCAGCCAAGATCTTCGAAGGGACACTTATTTC
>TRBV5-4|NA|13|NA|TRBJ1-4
CASMSRGGEKLFF
TGTGCCAGCATGTCGAGGGGGGGTGAAAAACTGTTTTTT
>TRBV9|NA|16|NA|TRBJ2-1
CASSVEGGLSYNEQFF
TGTGCCAGCAGCGTAGAGGGCGGGCTCTCCTACAATGAGCAGTTCTTC
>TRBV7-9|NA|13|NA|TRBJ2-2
CASSLVGAGELFF
TGTGCCAGCAGCTTAGTTGGGGCTGGGGAGCTGTTTTTT
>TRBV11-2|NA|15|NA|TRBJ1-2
CASSLGAGSNYGYTF
TGTGCCAGCAGCTTAGGGGCAGGTTCTAACTATGGCTACACCTTC
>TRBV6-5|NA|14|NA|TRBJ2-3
CASRMDSLTDTQYF
TGTGCCAGCAGGATGGACAGCCTCACAGATACGCAGTATTTT
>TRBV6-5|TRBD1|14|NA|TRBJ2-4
CASSPTGPKNIQYF
TGTGCCAGCAGCCCGACAGGGCCCAAAAACATTCAGTACTTC
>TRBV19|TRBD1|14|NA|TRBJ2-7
CATSPRTGVYEQYF
TGTGCCACCTCACCCAGGACAGGCGTCTACGAGCAGTACTTC
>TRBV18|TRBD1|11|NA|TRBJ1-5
CASSPGQGRVF
TGTGCCAGCTCACCAGGACAGGGAAGGGTTTTT
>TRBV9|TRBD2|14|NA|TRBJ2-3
CASSVSGATDTQYF
TGTGCCAGCAGCGTAAGCGGGGCGACAGATACGCAGTATTTT
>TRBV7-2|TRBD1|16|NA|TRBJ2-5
CASSLTGTGVQETQYF
TGTGCCAGCAGCTTAACCGGGACAGGGGTACAAGAGACCCAGTACTTC
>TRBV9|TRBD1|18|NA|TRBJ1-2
CASSALPGQGKTNYGYTF
TGTGCCAGCAGCGCCCTTCCGGGACAGGGGAAGACTAACTATGGCTACACCTTC
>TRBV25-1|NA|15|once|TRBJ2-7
CASSPGPGGAYEQYF
TGTGCCAGCAGCCCGGGACCCGGGGGAGCCTACGAGCAGTACTTC
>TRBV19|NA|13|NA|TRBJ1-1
CASSKTGNTEAFF
TGTGCCAGTAGTAAAACAGGGAACACTGAAGCTTTCTTT
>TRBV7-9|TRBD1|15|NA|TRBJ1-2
CASSFTGQGGYGYTF
TGTGCCAGCAGCTTTACGGGACAGGGAGGCTATGGCTACACCTTC
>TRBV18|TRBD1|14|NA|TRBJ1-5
CASSPDRQNQPQHF
TGTGCCAGCTCACCGGACAGGCAAAATCAGCCCCAGCATTTT
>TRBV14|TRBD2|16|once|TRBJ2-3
CASSQGLAGFTDTQYF
TGTGCCAGCAGCCAAGGACTAGCGGGGTTCACAGATACGCAGTATTTT